Below, one T cell receptor beta chain is given with its context. These data are taken from a study of T cell responses to AZD1222 COVID-19 vaccine. Per the germline V gene, CDR1 is MNHEY and CDR2 is SMNVEV (reference sequence). There are 11 residues in the CDR3. Trimming stripped 8 bases from V and 4 bases from J, with 6 bases between. Libraries were prepared by immunoSEQ multiplex PCR; TCRdb keeps only in-frame clonotypes and omits some of them. This table has roughly 90,000 clones, approximately 90% appearing once. J is TRBJ2-1 and V is TRBV27; D is unclear. This sequence originates from an adult in good health. The sequences come from peripheral blood, collected on day 0 of MenACWY control vaccination. As DNA, the CDR3 is TGTGCCAGCGGATCTTACAATGAGCAGTTCTTC. Amino acid sequence: CASGSYNEQFF.